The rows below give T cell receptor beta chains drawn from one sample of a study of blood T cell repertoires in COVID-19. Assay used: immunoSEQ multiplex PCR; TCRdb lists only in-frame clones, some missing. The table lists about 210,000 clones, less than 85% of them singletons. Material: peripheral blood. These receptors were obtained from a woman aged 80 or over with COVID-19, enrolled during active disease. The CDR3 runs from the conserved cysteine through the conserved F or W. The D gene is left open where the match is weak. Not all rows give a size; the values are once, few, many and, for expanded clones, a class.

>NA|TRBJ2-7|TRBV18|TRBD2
TGTGCCAGCTCACCTCCGGGGGGCTCCTACGAGCAGTACTTC
CASSPPGGSYEQYF
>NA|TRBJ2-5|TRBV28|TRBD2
TGTGCCAGCACACCCTGGACTAGCGGGGAAGAGACCCAGTACTTC
CASTPWTSGEETQYF
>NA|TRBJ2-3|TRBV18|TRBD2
TGTGCCAGCTACTCCGGGACTAGCGGCATCGGCACAGATACGCAGTATTTT
CASYSGTSGIGTDTQYF
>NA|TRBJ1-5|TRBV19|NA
TGTGCCAGTAGTATACAGGGCCCAGGGCAGCCCCAGCATTTT
CASSIQGPGQPQHF
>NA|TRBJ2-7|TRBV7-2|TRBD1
TGTGCCAGCAGCTTAGGGGACAGGAGTTTTTACGAGCAGTACTTC
CASSLGDRSFYEQYF
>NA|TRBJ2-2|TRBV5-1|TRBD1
TGCGCCAGCAGCCCTGGACAGGGAGGGAACACCGGGGAGCTGTTTTTT
CASSPGQGGNTGELFF
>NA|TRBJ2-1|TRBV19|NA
TGTGCCAGTAAAGTACAGGGTCGGGATGAGCAGTTCTTC
CASKVQGRDEQFF
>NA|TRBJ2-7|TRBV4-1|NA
TGCGCCAGCGTCCCGAAGGGAACAGGCCGTTCCTACGAGCAGTACTTC
CASVPKGTGRSYEQYF
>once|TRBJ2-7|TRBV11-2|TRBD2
TGTGCCAGCAGCTTACAACCTAGCGGGAAGGGGGAGCAGTACTTC
CASSLQPSGKGEQYF
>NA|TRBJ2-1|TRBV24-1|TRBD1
TGTGCCACCAGTGACCCGACAGGGGGTGGCTACAATGAGCAGTTCTTC
CATSDPTGGGYNEQFF
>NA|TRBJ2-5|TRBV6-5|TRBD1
TGTGCCAGCAGCGGGAACAGGGGGCGCGAGACCCAGTACTTC
CASSGNRGRETQYF
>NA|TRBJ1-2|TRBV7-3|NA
TGTGCCAGCAGCTATAACCGTGTGAGGAGAGACTATGGCTACACCTTC
CASSYNRVRRDYGYTF
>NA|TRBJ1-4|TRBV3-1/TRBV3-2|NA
TGTGCCAGCAGCCAAGTTTTTGGACACGGGGAAAAACTGTTTTTT
CASSQVFGHGEKLFF
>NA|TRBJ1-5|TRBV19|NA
TGTGCCAGTAGAGCTCAGGGAATCAATCAGCCCCAGCATTTT
CASRAQGINQPQHF
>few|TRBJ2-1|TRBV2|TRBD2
TGTGCCAGCAGTGGGCGCGGGGGGGCGCATGAGCAGTTCTTC
CASSGRGGAHEQFF
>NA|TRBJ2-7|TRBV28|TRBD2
TGTGCCAGCAGTTTGGGGGGGGGTTACGAGCAGTACTTC
CASSLGGGYEQYF
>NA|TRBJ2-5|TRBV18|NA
TGTGCCAGCTCACCCAACGCGTGGGAGACCCAGTACTTC
CASSPNAWETQYF
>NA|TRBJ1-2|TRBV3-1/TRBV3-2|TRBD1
TGTGCCAGCAGTCGCGGACAGGGGGTCTATGGCTACACCTTC
CASSRGQGVYGYTF
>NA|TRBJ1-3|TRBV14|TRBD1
TGTGCCAGCAGCCAAACCAGACCCAGGGGGACCATATATTTT
CASSQTRPRGTIYF
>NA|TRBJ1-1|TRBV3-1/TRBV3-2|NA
TGTGCCAGCAGCTCAGGGGCCCGCGCCCGGAACACTGAAGCTTTCTTT
CASSSGARARNTEAFF
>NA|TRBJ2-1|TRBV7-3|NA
TGTGCCAGCAGCCTACAGCCGGGATACAATGAGCAGTTCTTC
CASSLQPGYNEQFF
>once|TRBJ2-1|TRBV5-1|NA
TGCGCCAGCAGCTTAAGATTCCTAGTTACTGAGCAGTTCTTC
CASSLRFLVTEQFF
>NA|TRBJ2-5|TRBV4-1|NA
TGCGCCAGCAGCCAAGCGGTGGGGGAGGAAGTTCAAGAGACCCAGTACTTC
CASSQAVGEEVQETQYF
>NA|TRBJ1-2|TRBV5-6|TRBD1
TGTGCCAGCAGCTTACAGGGGGTCTATGGCTACACCTTC
CASSLQGVYGYTF
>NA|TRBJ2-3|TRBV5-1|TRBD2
TGCGCCAGCAGCTTAGGGACTAGCGGGAGGGATACGCAGTATTTT
CASSLGTSGRDTQYF
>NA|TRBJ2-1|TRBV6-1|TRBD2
TGTGCCAGCAGTGTATTGAGGACTAGCGGGGGGAATGAGCAGTTCTTC
CASSVLRTSGGNEQFF
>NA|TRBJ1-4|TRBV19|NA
TGTGCCAGTAGTATAGATCTGGGCACTAATGAAAAACTGTTTTTT
CASSIDLGTNEKLFF
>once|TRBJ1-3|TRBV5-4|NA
TGTGCCAGCAGCTTGGATTCTCCAGGGACTGGAAACACCATATATTTT
CASSLDSPGTGNTIYF
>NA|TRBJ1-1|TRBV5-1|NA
TGCGCCAGCAGCTTCAACCCTACAGGATCCACTGAAGCTTTCTTT
CASSFNPTGSTEAFF